Following are 11 T cell receptor beta chains from one sample sequenced in a study of T cells in Graves' hyperthyroidism and ophthalmopathy. TCR beta CDR3 regions were amplified from RNA transcripts. In the first-round RT-PCR of the TCR CDR3, the HTBI primer set was used. A single record per CDR3 protein comes from TCRdb applying MiXCR to the multiplex PCR reads. The sample yields 100,000 to 140,000 distinct CDR3 sequences, about a sixth seen once. Sequencing was done on a sample of blood. Every receptor here comes from a woman in her fifties or sixties with Graves' hyperthyroidism.

This clonotype was seen repeatedly, ten times or more. The chain combines TRBV18 with TRBJ1-3, with D unresolved. Trimming took 8 bases from V and 1 from J, leaving 21 bases between them. Germline loops: CDR1 KGHSH, CDR2 LQKENI. The CDR3 has 17 residues. The CDR3 DNA follows: TGTGCCAGCGCTTCCTCTACCCCCGCCAGATCTGGAAACACCATATATTTT. Protein sequence: CASASSTPARSGNTIYF. The whole variable domain, remainder taken from reference TRBV18 and TRBJ1-3, is NAGVMQNPRHLVRRRGQEARLRCSPMKGHSHVYWYRQLPEEGLKFMVYLQKENIIDESGMPKERFSAEFPKEGPSILRIQQVVRGDSAAYFCASASSTPARSGNTIYFGEGSWLTVV.

The table lists this clonotype with many counts. The CDR3 spells CSAGSRDSRRFGELFF. In DNA form, the CDR3 reads TGCAGTGCTGGATCCCGGGACTCCAGGCGGTTCGGGGAGCTGTTTTTT. The V call is TRBV20-1, the J call TRBJ2-2; possible D gene TRBD2, 6 bases. The CDR3 has 16 amino acids. Per germline, CDR1 DFQATT and CDR2 SNEGSKA (reference sequence). The V end lost 5 bases, the J end lost 7 bases, and 23 bases lay between the germline ends.

The chain uses TRBV20-1 and TRBJ2-3; TRBD2 aligns across 14 bases. The CDR3 totals 17 residues. Trimming removed 6 bases from V and 3 bases from J; junction bases left unmatched: 11. Germline assignment: CDR1 DFQATT and CDR2 SNEGSKA (reference sequence). The CDR3, as DNA: TGCAGTGCCCCCGGGACCGGGACTAGCGGGAGAACAGATACGCAGTATTTT. Residues: CSAPGTGTSGRTDTQYF.

This clonotype was counted only a few times. An end of the junction does not agree with germline; a read error may underlie this. This chain joins TRBV24-1 and TRBJ2-3; 8 bases match TRBD2. The germline V gene encodes CDR1 KGHDR and CDR2 SFDVKD. This CDR3 contains 13 residues. CDR3 DNA sequence: TGTGTCACCTCGAGCGGGAGTACAGATACGCAGTATTTT. Amino acid sequence: CVTSSGSTDTQYF.

This clonotype has at least ten counts. The genes are TRBV18 and TRBJ1-1, with D uncertain. The germline V gene has CDR1 KGHSH and CDR2 LQKENI. Trimming took off 3 bases at V and 1 base at J, with 6 bases between the two ends. CDR3 length: 13 amino acids. The CDR3 loop reads CASSPTRNTEAFF. DNA of the CDR3: TGTGCCAGCTCACCTACCAGGAACACTGAAGCTTTCTTT.

Remarks on this clonotype: Just one base apart from a much larger clone, this may be a read error. V usage is TRBV10-3 and J usage is TRBJ2-6; TRBD1 might be the D (6 bases). Trimming shortened V by 7 bases and J by 3 bases, and 19 bases separated the two germline ends. From germline, CDR1 is ENHRY and CDR2 SYGVKD. This CDR3 spans 17 amino acids. DNA for the CDR3: TGTGCCATCACCACATGGACAGCGGCGGGTGGGGCCAACGTCCTGACTTTC. Translation: CAITTWTAAGGANVLTF.

This clonotype was counted ten times or more. The V gene is TRBV2, the J gene TRBJ1-4; D perhaps matches TRBD1 (6 bases). CDR1 is SNHLY and CDR2 is FYNNEI in the germline V gene. This CDR3 is 14 amino acids long. V lost 7 bases and J lost 7, with 16 bases in between. For the CDR3, the DNA is TGTGCCAGCAAAACCCACCGGGACACTGAAAAACTGTTTTTT. Translated, it gives CASKTHRDTEKLFF.

This clonotype was seen repeatedly, ten times or more. The CDR3 here is CSVGGSSYEQYF. CDR3 coding DNA: TGCAGCGTTGGCGGGAGCTCCTACGAGCAGTACTTC. The chain links TRBV29-1 to TRBJ2-7, with TRBD2 identical over 7 bases. The CDR3 length is 12 residues. V lost 4 bases to trimming and J lost 0 bases; unmatched junction nucleotides: 0. Germline CDR1 SQVTM, CDR2 ANQGSEA.

There are many counts of this clonotype. The rearrangement joins TRBV18 to TRBJ2-7; D may be TRBD1 or TRBD2 (5 bases each). This CDR3 is built from 13 residues. The V gene's germline CDR1 is KGHSH and CDR2 LQKENI. The V end lost 3 bases, the J end lost 6 bases, and 12 bases lay between the germline ends. The CDR3 DNA reads TGTGCCAGCTCACCGGGACCATCGCGCGAGCAGTACGTC. Its translation is CASSPGPSREQYV.

The chain has TRBV11-1 and TRBJ2-7; weak D call: TRBD2 (5 bases). V was cut by 2 bases and J by 3 bases, with 17 bases left in between. Germline V CDR1 and CDR2: SGHAT, FQDESV (reference sequence). The CDR3 length is 16 residues. The CDR3 nucleotides read TGTGCCAGCAGCTTAACTGCCCGGGGTCTTGACTACGAGCAGTACTTC. Residues: CASSLTARGLDYEQYF.

This clonotype has a handful of counts. This chain connects TRBV19 to TRBJ2-1, with 11 bases identical to TRBD2. The CDR3 is 14 residues long. J was trimmed by 9 bases and V by 9 bases; bases with no gene match: 10. The germline V gene encodes CDR1 LNHDA and CDR2 SQIVND (reference sequence). The CDR3 bases are TGTGCCAGCAGTCGACTAGCGGGACGCGGTGAGCAGTTCTTC. It specifies CASSRLAGRGEQFF.